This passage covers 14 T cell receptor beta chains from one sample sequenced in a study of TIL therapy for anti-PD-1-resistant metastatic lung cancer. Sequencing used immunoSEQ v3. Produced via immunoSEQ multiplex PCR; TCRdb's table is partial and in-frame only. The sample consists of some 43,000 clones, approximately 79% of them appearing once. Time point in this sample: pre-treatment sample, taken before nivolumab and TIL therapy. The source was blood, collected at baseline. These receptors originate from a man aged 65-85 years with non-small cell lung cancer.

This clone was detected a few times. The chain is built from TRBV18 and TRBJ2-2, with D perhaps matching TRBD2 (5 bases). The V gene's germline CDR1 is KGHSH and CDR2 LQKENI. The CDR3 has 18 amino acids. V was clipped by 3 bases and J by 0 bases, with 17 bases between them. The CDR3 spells CASSPLSGIQANTGELFF. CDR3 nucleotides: TGTGCCAGCTCACCTCTTTCCGGGATCCAAGCGAACACCGGGGAGCTGTTTTTT.

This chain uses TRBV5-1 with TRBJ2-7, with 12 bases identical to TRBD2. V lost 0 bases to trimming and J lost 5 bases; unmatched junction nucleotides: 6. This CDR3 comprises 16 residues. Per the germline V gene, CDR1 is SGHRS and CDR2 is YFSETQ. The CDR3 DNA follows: TGCGCCAGCAGCTTGGAATCTAGCGGGAGGGCCCACGAGCAGTACTTC. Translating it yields CASSLESSGRAHEQYF.

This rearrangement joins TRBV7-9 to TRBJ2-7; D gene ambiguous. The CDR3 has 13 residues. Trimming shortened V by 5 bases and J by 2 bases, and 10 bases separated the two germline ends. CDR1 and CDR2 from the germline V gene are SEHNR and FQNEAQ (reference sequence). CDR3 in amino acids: CASSQALTYEQYF. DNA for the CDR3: TGTGCCAGCAGCCAAGCGCTTACCTACGAGCAGTACTTC.

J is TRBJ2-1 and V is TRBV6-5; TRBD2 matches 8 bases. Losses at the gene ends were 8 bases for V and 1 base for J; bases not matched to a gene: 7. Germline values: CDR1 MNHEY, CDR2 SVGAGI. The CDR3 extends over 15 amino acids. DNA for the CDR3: TGTGCCAGCCAACCAGCGGGAGAATCCTACAATGAGCAGTTCTTC. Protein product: CASQPAGESYNEQFF.

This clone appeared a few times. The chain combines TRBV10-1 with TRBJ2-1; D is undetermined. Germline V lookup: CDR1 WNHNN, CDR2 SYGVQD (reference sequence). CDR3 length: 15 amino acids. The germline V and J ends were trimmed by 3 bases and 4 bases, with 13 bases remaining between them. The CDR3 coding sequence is TGCGCCAGCAGTGACTTTGCCTCTTTATACAATGAGCAGTTCTTC. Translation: CASSDFASLYNEQFF.

The CDR3 sequence: CASSIGGGYQDTQYF. The CDR3 region has the DNA TGTGCCAGTAGTATAGGGGGGGGTTATCAAGATACGCAGTATTTT. The chain has TRBV19 and TRBJ2-3; 7 nucleotides line up with TRBD2. The V gene's germline CDR1 is LNHDA and CDR2 SQIVND (reference sequence). V lost 1 base to trimming and J lost 5 bases; unmatched junction nucleotides: 6. This CDR3 contains 15 residues.

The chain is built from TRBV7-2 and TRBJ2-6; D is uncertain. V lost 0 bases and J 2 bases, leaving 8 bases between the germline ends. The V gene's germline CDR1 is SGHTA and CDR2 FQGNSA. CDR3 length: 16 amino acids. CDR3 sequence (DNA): TGTGCCAGCAGCTTAGCGACTGGGACTGGGGCCAACGTCCTGACTTTC. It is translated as CASSLATGTGANVLTF.

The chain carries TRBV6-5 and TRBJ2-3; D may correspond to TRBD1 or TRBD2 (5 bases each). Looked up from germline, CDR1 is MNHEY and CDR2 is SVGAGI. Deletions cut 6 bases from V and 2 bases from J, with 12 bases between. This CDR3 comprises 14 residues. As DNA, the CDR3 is TGTGCCAGCAGAGACAGCGGCCTCACAGATACGCAGTATTTT. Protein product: CASRDSGLTDTQYF.

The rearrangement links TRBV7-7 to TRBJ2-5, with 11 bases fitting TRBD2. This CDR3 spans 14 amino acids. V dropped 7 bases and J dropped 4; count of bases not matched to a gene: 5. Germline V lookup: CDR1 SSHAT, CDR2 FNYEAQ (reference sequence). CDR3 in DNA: TGTGCCAGCAAGGAACTAGCGGGAGCAGAGACCCAGTACTTC. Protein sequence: CASKELAGAETQYF.

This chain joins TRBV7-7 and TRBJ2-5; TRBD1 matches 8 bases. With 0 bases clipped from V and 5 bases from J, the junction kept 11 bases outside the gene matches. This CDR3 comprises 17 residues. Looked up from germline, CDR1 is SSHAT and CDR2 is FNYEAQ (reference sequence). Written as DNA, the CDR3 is TGTGCCAGCAGCTTAGCGGGTGGGACAGGACTTGGGGAGACCCAGTACTTC. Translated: CASSLAGGTGLGETQYF. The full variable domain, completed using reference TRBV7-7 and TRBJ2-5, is GAGVSQSPRYKVTKRGQDVTLRCDPISSHATLYWYQQALGQGPEFLTYFNYEAQPDKSGLPSDRFSAERPEGSISTLTIQRTEQRDSAMYRCASSLAGGTGLGETQYFGPGTRLLVL.

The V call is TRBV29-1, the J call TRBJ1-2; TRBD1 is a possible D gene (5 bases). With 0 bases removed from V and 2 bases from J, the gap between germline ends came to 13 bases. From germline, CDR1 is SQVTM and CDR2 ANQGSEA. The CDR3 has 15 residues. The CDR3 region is CSVEDLFSGNYGYTF. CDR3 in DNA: TGCAGCGTTGAAGATCTCTTCTCAGGGAACTATGGCTACACCTTC.

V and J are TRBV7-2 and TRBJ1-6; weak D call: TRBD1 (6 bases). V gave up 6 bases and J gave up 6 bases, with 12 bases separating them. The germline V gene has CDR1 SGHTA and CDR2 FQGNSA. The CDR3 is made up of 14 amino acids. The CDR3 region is CASRAGVGNSPLHF. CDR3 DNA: TGTGCCAGCAGGGCAGGGGTGGGTAATTCACCCCTCCACTTT.

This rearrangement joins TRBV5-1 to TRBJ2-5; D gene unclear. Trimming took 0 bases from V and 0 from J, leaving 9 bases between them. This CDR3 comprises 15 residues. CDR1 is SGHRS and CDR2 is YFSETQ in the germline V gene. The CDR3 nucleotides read TGCGCCAGCAGCTTGGGAGCCACGTACCAAGAGACCCAGTACTTC. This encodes CASSLGATYQETQYF.

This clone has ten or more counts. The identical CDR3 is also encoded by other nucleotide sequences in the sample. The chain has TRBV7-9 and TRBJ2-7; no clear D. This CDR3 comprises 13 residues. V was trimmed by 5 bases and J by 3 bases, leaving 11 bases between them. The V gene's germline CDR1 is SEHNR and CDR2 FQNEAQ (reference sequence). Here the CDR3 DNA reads TGTGCCAGCAGCCCCCAGGTGAGCTACGAGCAGTACTTC. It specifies CASSPQVSYEQYF.